The rows below give T cell receptor beta chains drawn from one sample of a study of CD8+ T cells in alopecia areata. Only in-frame clones appear in the TCRdb table, and some are missing; sequencing was by immunoSEQ multiplex PCR. The sample contains 50,000 to 65,000 clones, 40% to 55% of which appear only once. Sequences were derived from CD8+ T cells sorted from blood, sampled at roughly week 36, from a patient treated with tofacitinib. These receptors came from a human donor with alopecia areata. Both conserved end residues are part of each CDR3. Each record gives: V gene, clone size, J gene, D gene, CDR3 DNA, CDR3 protein. A D gene is named only where the DNA matches it firmly. Part of the rows lack a size; the others show once, few, many or a class for expanded clones.

V gene: TRBV2; clone size: .; J gene: TRBJ2-3; D gene: .; CDR3 DNA: TGTGCCAGCAGTACCTTTAGGACAGATACGCAGTATTTT; CDR3 protein: CASSTFRTDTQYF
V gene: TRBV27; clone size: few; J gene: TRBJ2-5; D gene: TRBD2; CDR3 DNA: TGTGCCAGCAGTTTGTTGGGGGGGGAGACCCAGTACTTC; CDR3 protein: CASSLLGGETQYF
V gene: TRBV4-1; clone size: .; J gene: TRBJ2-7; D gene: TRBD2; CDR3 DNA: TGCGCCAGCAGTGACCCGGGACTAGCCATCTACGAGCAGTACTTC; CDR3 protein: CASSDPGLAIYEQYF
V gene: TRBV29-1; clone size: few; J gene: TRBJ2-7; D gene: .; CDR3 DNA: TGCAGTGTCTTGGGTCTTTCCTACGAGCAGTACTTC; CDR3 protein: CSVLGLSYEQYF
V gene: TRBV11-2; clone size: few; J gene: TRBJ1-1; D gene: .; CDR3 DNA: TGTGCCAGCAGCACTCGGGCCGGGAACACTGAAGCTTTCTTT; CDR3 protein: CASSTRAGNTEAFF
V gene: TRBV5-1; clone size: few; J gene: TRBJ1-2; D gene: .; CDR3 DNA: TGCGCCAGCAGCTTGGACCCCTCCGGGGACGGCCCCTATGGCTACACCTTC; CDR3 protein: CASSLDPSGDGPYGYTF
V gene: TRBV29-1; clone size: .; J gene: TRBJ2-1; D gene: .; CDR3 DNA: TGCAGCGTTGCAGACGAGGGGAAGTTTTATCGAGGTGAGCAGTTCTTC; CDR3 protein: CSVADEGKFYRGEQFF
V gene: TRBV7-8; clone size: .; J gene: TRBJ2-7; D gene: .; CDR3 DNA: .; CDR3 protein: CASSLHSGPAEQYF
V gene: TRBV15; clone size: .; J gene: TRBJ1-5; D gene: .; CDR3 DNA: TGTGCCACCAGCAGAGTTGATGTCGCCCTTGGGGGGGCGCAGCCCCAGCATTTT; CDR3 protein: CATSRVDVALGGAQPQHF
V gene: TRBV30; clone size: .; J gene: TRBJ1-1; D gene: .; CDR3 DNA: TGTGCCTGGAGTCCTTTGCACACTGAAGCTTTCTTT; CDR3 protein: CAWSPLHTEAFF
V gene: TRBV27; clone size: .; J gene: TRBJ2-7; D gene: .; CDR3 DNA: TGTGCCAGCAGTTTATACAGCCAAACTACCGAGCAGTACTTC; CDR3 protein: CASSLYSQTTEQYF
V gene: TRBV19; clone size: .; J gene: TRBJ2-5; D gene: .; CDR3 DNA: TGTGCCAGTAGTATTAACCAAGAGACCCAGTACTTC; CDR3 protein: CASSINQETQYF
V gene: TRBV29-1; clone size: few; J gene: TRBJ1-2; D gene: TRBD1; CDR3 DNA: TGCAGCGTTGTCCACGGACAGGGCTATGGCTACACCTTC; CDR3 protein: CSVVHGQGYGYTF
V gene: TRBV18; clone size: .; J gene: TRBJ2-7; D gene: TRBD1; CDR3 DNA: TGTGCCAGCTCACCGGGGACAGGCGGCGGACTGCGCGAGCAGTACTTC; CDR3 protein: CASSPGTGGGLREQYF
V gene: TRBV7-3; clone size: few; J gene: TRBJ2-1; D gene: .; CDR3 DNA: TGTGCCAGCAGCTTAAGTTTAACGGGCGGCCATGAGCAGTTCTTC; CDR3 protein: CASSLSLTGGHEQFF
V gene: TRBV27; clone size: once; J gene: TRBJ2-5; D gene: .; CDR3 DNA: TGTGCCAGCAGTCCTGGGACCAATGGGGAGACCCAGTACTTC; CDR3 protein: CASSPGTNGETQYF
V gene: TRBV6-1; clone size: many; J gene: TRBJ2-3; D gene: TRBD2; CDR3 DNA: TGTGCCAGCAGTTCGGGACTAAACACAGATACGCAGTATTTT; CDR3 protein: CASSSGLNTDTQYF
V gene: TRBV5-5; clone size: .; J gene: TRBJ1-2; D gene: TRBD1; CDR3 DNA: TGTGCCAGCAGCCCCGAACAGGGGAGGTATGGCTACACCTTC; CDR3 protein: CASSPEQGRYGYTF
V gene: TRBV14; clone size: once; J gene: TRBJ2-7; D gene: TRBD1; CDR3 DNA: TGTGCCAGCAGTTTCCCCGGACAGGGCCTCTACGAGCAGTACTTC; CDR3 protein: CASSFPGQGLYEQYF
V gene: TRBV2; clone size: few; J gene: TRBJ2-5; D gene: TRBD1; CDR3 DNA: TGTGCCAGCAGGGGGACAGATAAAGAGACCCAGTACTTC; CDR3 protein: CASRGTDKETQYF
V gene: TRBV10-3; clone size: few; J gene: TRBJ1-2; D gene: .; CDR3 DNA: TGTGCCATCAGTGAGTCGACAGGCTATGGCTACACCTTC; CDR3 protein: CAISESTGYGYTF
V gene: TRBV27; clone size: few; J gene: TRBJ2-7; D gene: .; CDR3 DNA: TGTGCCAGCAGTTCGATTGCCGATAGCTACGAGCAGTACTTC; CDR3 protein: CASSSIADSYEQYF
V gene: TRBV27; clone size: .; J gene: TRBJ2-1; D gene: TRBD2; CDR3 DNA: TGTGCCAGCAGACTAGCGGGAGGGCCTAATGAGCAGTTCTTC; CDR3 protein: CASRLAGGPNEQFF
V gene: TRBV15; clone size: few; J gene: TRBJ2-3; D gene: TRBD1; CDR3 DNA: TGTGCCACCAGCAGAGATTCAACAGGGGGACCTAGCACAGATACGCAGTATTTT; CDR3 protein: CATSRDSTGGPSTDTQYF
V gene: TRBV15; clone size: .; J gene: TRBJ1-5; D gene: .; CDR3 DNA: TGTGCCACCAGCAGAGTTGGCCCTTTTCCCCAGCATTTT; CDR3 protein: CATSRVGPFPQHF
V gene: TRBV25-1; clone size: .; J gene: TRBJ2-2; D gene: .; CDR3 DNA: TGTGCCAGCAGTGAGGCAAACGGGAGAGCGAACACCGGGGAGCTGTTTTTT; CDR3 protein: CASSEANGRANTGELFF
V gene: TRBV29-1; clone size: .; J gene: TRBJ2-7; D gene: TRBD1; CDR3 DNA: TGCAGCGTCTCCCCGGGACAGGGGGCTTACGAGCAGTACTTC; CDR3 protein: CSVSPGQGAYEQYF
V gene: TRBV29-1; clone size: few; J gene: TRBJ1-1; D gene: .; CDR3 DNA: TGCAGCACCTTGGAGGGGGGGGCTATGGGTACTGAAGCTTTCTTT; CDR3 protein: CSTLEGGAMGTEAFF
V gene: TRBV4-1; clone size: .; J gene: TRBJ1-1; D gene: .; CDR3 DNA: TGCGCCAGCAGCCAGCAACAGGGCGTGAACACTGAAGCTTTCTTT; CDR3 protein: CASSQQQGVNTEAFF
V gene: TRBV15; clone size: .; J gene: TRBJ1-1; D gene: TRBD1; CDR3 DNA: TGTGCCACCAGCTTAAGCAGGGGGGACACTGAAGCTTTCTTT; CDR3 protein: CATSLSRGDTEAFF
V gene: TRBV30; clone size: few; J gene: TRBJ2-1; D gene: .; CDR3 DNA: TGTGCCTGGAGTGTACCCTCAGGGCGACGGTACAATGAGCAGTTCTTC; CDR3 protein: CAWSVPSGRRYNEQFF
V gene: TRBV27; clone size: .; J gene: TRBJ2-7; D gene: TRBD1; CDR3 DNA: TGTGCCAGCAGTCCCCCCGGACAGGCCAAGCAGTACTTC; CDR3 protein: CASSPPGQAKQYF
V gene: TRBV5-1; clone size: .; J gene: TRBJ2-1; D gene: TRBD2; CDR3 DNA: TGCGCCAGCAGCTTGGTCGGTCGGGGGACTAGCGCCTCCAATGAGCAGTTCTTC; CDR3 protein: CASSLVGRGTSASNEQFF
V gene: TRBV25-1; clone size: .; J gene: TRBJ1-2; D gene: .; CDR3 DNA: TGTGCCAGCAGTGGGCCCCCGGACTATGGCTACACCTTC; CDR3 protein: CASSGPPDYGYTF
V gene: TRBV9; clone size: .; J gene: TRBJ2-1; D gene: .; CDR3 DNA: TGTGCCAGCAGCGACGGTATCGACAGCTCCTACAATGAGCAGTTCTTC; CDR3 protein: CASSDGIDSSYNEQFF
V gene: TRBV11-2; clone size: .; J gene: TRBJ2-5; D gene: .; CDR3 DNA: TGTGCCAGCAGCTCGGAGTACCAAGAGACCCAGTACTTC; CDR3 protein: CASSSEYQETQYF
V gene: TRBV5-1; clone size: once; J gene: TRBJ2-5; D gene: TRBD2; CDR3 DNA: TGCGCCAGCAGGCCAGGGACTAGCGGGACATATCAAGAGGCCCAGTACTTC; CDR3 protein: CASRPGTSGTYQEAQYF
V gene: TRBV7-9; clone size: .; J gene: TRBJ2-1; D gene: TRBD2; CDR3 DNA: TGTGCCAGCAGCTCCACGACTAGCGGGAGCGGGGAAGTGTTGAATGAGCAGTTCTTC; CDR3 protein: CASSSTTSGSGEVLNEQFF
V gene: TRBV29-1; clone size: .; J gene: TRBJ2-2; D gene: TRBD1; CDR3 DNA: TGCAGCGTTGGACCCTTAATAACCGGGACAGGGGCGGCCGGGGAGCTGTTTTTT; CDR3 protein: CSVGPLITGTGAAGELFF
V gene: TRBV30; clone size: .; J gene: TRBJ1-2; D gene: TRBD1; CDR3 DNA: TGTGCCTGGGGGGACAGCTTATATGGCTACACCTTC; CDR3 protein: CAWGDSLYGYTF
V gene: TRBV30; clone size: .; J gene: TRBJ1-4; D gene: TRBD1; CDR3 DNA: TGTGCCTGGAGCCCCGGGACAGGGACTGAAAAACTGTTTTTT; CDR3 protein: CAWSPGTGTEKLFF
V gene: TRBV29-1; clone size: few; J gene: TRBJ2-2; D gene: .; CDR3 DNA: TGCAGCGTTCGCAAACTGAACGGGGAGCTGTTTTTT; CDR3 protein: CSVRKLNGELFF
V gene: TRBV5-8; clone size: few; J gene: TRBJ2-5; D gene: TRBD1; CDR3 DNA: TGTGCCAGCAGCCGTGGGACAGGGGGCAGAGAGACCCAGTACTTC; CDR3 protein: CASSRGTGGRETQYF
V gene: TRBV5-6; clone size: once; J gene: TRBJ2-7; D gene: .; CDR3 DNA: TGTGCCAGCAGCCCGGAGGGGATTGGCTACGAGCAGTACTTC; CDR3 protein: CASSPEGIGYEQYF
V gene: TRBV7-8; clone size: .; J gene: TRBJ2-7; D gene: .; CDR3 DNA: TGTGCCAGCAGCTTAGGGGCAGGGGCCTACGAGCAGTACTTC; CDR3 protein: CASSLGAGAYEQYF
V gene: TRBV7-9; clone size: few; J gene: TRBJ2-1; D gene: TRBD2; CDR3 DNA: TGTGCCAGCAGCTTCGGACTAGCGGGACCCTCCTACAATGAGCAGTTCTTC; CDR3 protein: CASSFGLAGPSYNEQFF
V gene: TRBV29-1; clone size: few; J gene: TRBJ2-6; D gene: TRBD1; CDR3 DNA: TGCAGCGGTCTCTCCCGGGACAGGAGCTCTGGGGCCAACGTCCTGACTTTC; CDR3 protein: CSGLSRDRSSGANVLTF
V gene: TRBV30; clone size: .; J gene: TRBJ1-1; D gene: .; CDR3 DNA: TGTGCCTGGAGTGTACGAGGTGGGGTTATCCCGGGCACTGAAGCTTTCTTT; CDR3 protein: CAWSVRGGVIPGTEAFF
V gene: TRBV30; clone size: .; J gene: TRBJ1-2; D gene: .; CDR3 DNA: TGTGCCTGGAATTCACAGGGCAGTTATGGCTACACCTTC; CDR3 protein: CAWNSQGSYGYTF
V gene: TRBV10-3; clone size: few; J gene: TRBJ2-7; D gene: TRBD2; CDR3 DNA: TGTGCCATCGGGCCCGGGACTAGCGGTTACGAGCAGTACTTC; CDR3 protein: CAIGPGTSGYEQYF
V gene: TRBV5-1; clone size: .; J gene: TRBJ2-7; D gene: .; CDR3 DNA: TGCGCCAGCAGCCAGGGATGGTCCTACGAGCAGTACTTC; CDR3 protein: CASSQGWSYEQYF
V gene: TRBV30; clone size: .; J gene: TRBJ2-7; D gene: .; CDR3 DNA: TGTGCCTGGAGTGGGACCGTCGCCTACGAGCAGTACTTC; CDR3 protein: CAWSGTVAYEQYF
V gene: TRBV18; clone size: few; J gene: TRBJ2-7; D gene: .; CDR3 DNA: TGTGCCAGCTCATCCCGGGACAACCCCTACGAGCAGTACTTC; CDR3 protein: CASSSRDNPYEQYF
V gene: TRBV4-3; clone size: .; J gene: TRBJ2-7; D gene: TRBD2; CDR3 DNA: TGCGCCAGCAGCCAAGGGAGCGGGGGGTCCTACGAGCAGTACTTC; CDR3 protein: CASSQGSGGSYEQYF
V gene: TRBV6-5; clone size: once; J gene: TRBJ1-2; D gene: .; CDR3 DNA: TGTGCCAGCAGTTACGGAAGACAGAATGGCTACACCTTC; CDR3 protein: CASSYGRQNGYTF